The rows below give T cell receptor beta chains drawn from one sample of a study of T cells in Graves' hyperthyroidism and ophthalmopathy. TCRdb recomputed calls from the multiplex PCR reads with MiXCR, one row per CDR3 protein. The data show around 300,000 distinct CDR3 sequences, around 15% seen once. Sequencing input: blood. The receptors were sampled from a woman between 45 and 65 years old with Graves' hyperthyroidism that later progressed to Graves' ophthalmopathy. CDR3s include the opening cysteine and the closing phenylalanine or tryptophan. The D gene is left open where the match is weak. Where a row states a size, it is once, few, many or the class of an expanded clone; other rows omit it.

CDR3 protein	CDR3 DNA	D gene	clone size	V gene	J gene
CASSLRVGEGGSYNEQFF	TGTGCCAGCAGCTTACGGGTTGGGGAGGGGGGATCCTACAATGAGCAGTTCTTC	-	many	TRBV7-9	TRBJ2-1
CSARGGQGVETQYF	TGCAGTGCTAGAGGCGGCCAGGGAGTGGAGACCCAGTACTTC	-	few	TRBV20-1	TRBJ2-5
CASSVALNGYEQYF	TGTGCCAGCAGCGTAGCCCTGAACGGGTACGAGCAGTACTTC	-	-	TRBV9	TRBJ2-7
CASSARDRGVEDTQYF	TGTGCCAGCAGTGCCCGGGACAGGGGGGTTGAAGATACGCAGTATTTT	TRBD1	few	TRBV6-2/TRBV6-3	TRBJ2-3
CASRPGLAGEYTDTQYF	TGTGCCAGCAGACCGGGACTAGCGGGGGAATACACAGATACGCAGTATTTT	TRBD2	many	TRBV28	TRBJ2-3
CASSYSPRRAEQYF	TGTGCCAGCAGTTACTCGCCCAGGCGGGCAGAGCAGTACTTC	-	few	TRBV6-2/TRBV6-3	TRBJ2-7
CASSLGLAGTIKAYEQYF	TGCGCCAGCAGCTTGGGGCTAGCGGGCACCATAAAGGCCTACGAGCAGTACTTC	TRBD2	-	TRBV5-1	TRBJ2-7
CASGSSGSDTQYF	TGTGCTAGTGGTTCTTCGGGGTCCGATACGCAGTATTTT	-	many	TRBV12-5	TRBJ2-3
CAGQGAPSYGYTF	TGTGCCGGACAGGGGGCGCCCAGCTATGGCTACACCTTC	TRBD1	many	TRBV2	TRBJ1-2
CASSVGGMAGRGYTF	TGTGCCAGCAGCGTAGGTGGGATGGCCGGTCGGGGCTACACCTTC	-	few	TRBV9	TRBJ1-2
CASSEVYGGSSYNEQFF	TGTGCCAGCAGTGAAGTTTATGGCGGAAGCTCCTACAATGAGCAGTTCTTC	-	many	TRBV6-1	TRBJ2-1
CASGGGYNEQFF	TGTGCCAGTGGCGGGGGGTACAATGAGCAGTTCTTC	TRBD2	many	TRBV6-1	TRBJ2-1
CASSLVRGRGSTGELFF	TGTGCCAGCAGTTTAGTCAGGGGGCGCGGGAGCACCGGGGAGCTGTTTTTT	-	many	TRBV28	TRBJ2-2
CAISRDSSGGEQYF	TGTGCCATCAGCAGGGACAGCAGCGGGGGTGAGCAGTACTTC	-	many	TRBV10-3	TRBJ2-7
CASRTGTLNEKLFF	TGTGCCAGCAGGACCGGGACACTGAATGAAAAACTGTTTTTT	-	many	TRBV28	TRBJ1-4
CASSAPGLRVTDTQYF	TGTGCCAGCAGTGCCCCGGGACTACGGGTCACAGATACGCAGTATTTT	TRBD2	many	TRBV27	TRBJ2-3
CATSRGWDTGELFF	TGTGCCACCAGCAGAGGGTGGGACACCGGGGAGCTGTTTTTT	-	many	TRBV15	TRBJ2-2
CASSPDSYTGDQPQHF	TGTGCCAGCAGCCCAGACAGTTACACAGGGGATCAGCCCCAGCATTTT	TRBD1	-	TRBV7-8	TRBJ1-5
CASSLKGHIQGVRGYTF	TGTGCCAGCAGTTTAAAAGGCCATATTCAGGGAGTTCGTGGCTACACCTTC	-	many	TRBV12-3/TRBV12-4	TRBJ1-2
CASRSLGQGGANSPLHF	TGTGCCAGCAGATCCTTGGGACAGGGAGGGGCTAATTCACCCCTCCACTTT	TRBD1	-	TRBV28	TRBJ1-6
CSARRGTPSSYNEQFF	TGCAGTGCTAGACGAGGGACTCCGAGCTCCTACAATGAGCAGTTCTTC	-	many	TRBV20-1	TRBJ2-1
CASGEAVTKGPEQYF	TGTGCCAGCGGTGAAGCGGTTACAAAGGGACCCGAGCAGTACTTC	-	few	TRBV6-1	TRBJ2-7
CASSPGLAGGMYEQYF	TGTGCCAGCAGCCCGGGACTAGCGGGAGGGATGTACGAGCAGTACTTC	TRBD2	-	TRBV28	TRBJ2-7
CASNFRYGYTF	TGTGCCAGCAATTTCCGCTATGGCTACACCTTC	-	many	TRBV6-1	TRBJ1-2
CASSLATAGVGTGELFF	TGTGCCAGCAGCTTGGCCACAGCGGGAGTTGGAACCGGGGAGCTGTTTTTT	TRBD2	-	TRBV5-6	TRBJ2-2
CASSLDGSLNSNQPQHF	TGTGCCAGCAGCTTAGACGGATCACTCAATAGCAATCAGCCCCAGCATTTT	-	few	TRBV7-9	TRBJ1-5
CASSLVRLNTEAFF	TGTGCCAGCAGTTTAGTAAGACTGAACACTGAAGCTTTCTTT	-	many	TRBV12-3/TRBV12-4	TRBJ1-1
CASSLSGRVEETQYF	TGTGCCAGCAGCCTTAGCGGGAGGGTAGAAGAGACCCAGTACTTC	TRBD2	-	TRBV6-1	TRBJ2-5
CGGLAGGYEQYF	TGCGGAGGACTAGCGGGAGGCTACGAGCAGTACTTC	TRBD2	many	TRBV20-1	TRBJ2-7
CASSEAAYEQYF	TGTGCCAGCAGTGAAGCTGCCTACGAGCAGTACTTC	-	many	TRBV6-1	TRBJ2-7
CASSLAASGLKWEPQGEQFF	TGCGCCAGCAGCTTGGCCGCATCAGGGCTGAAGTGGGAGCCCCAAGGGGAGCAGTTCTTC	-	few	TRBV5-1	TRBJ2-1
CSAFGQGADEQFF	TGCAGTGCTTTCGGACAGGGGGCTGATGAGCAGTTCTTC	TRBD1	many	TRBV20-1	TRBJ2-1
CSAQDGGERSASTDTQYF	TGCAGTGCTCAGGATGGGGGGGAAAGGTCCGCTAGCACAGATACGCAGTATTTT	TRBD2	many	TRBV20-1	TRBJ2-3
CASLSGQGSGNTIYF	TGTGCCAGCCTTTCGGGACAGGGTTCGGGAAACACCATATATTTT	TRBD1	few	TRBV28	TRBJ1-3
CASSPVRASLSGELFF	TGTGCCAGCAGTCCCGTTAGGGCTTCCCTATCGGGGGAGCTGTTTTTT	-	-	TRBV12-3/TRBV12-4	TRBJ2-2
CSARDRLGRGETQYF	TGCAGTGCTAGAGATAGATTGGGGCGCGGGGAGACCCAGTACTTC	-	-	TRBV20-1	TRBJ2-5
CASSTLAWQNNEQFF	TGTGCCAGCAGTACCTTAGCGTGGCAAAACAATGAGCAGTTCTTC	-	many	TRBV2	TRBJ2-1
CASRNTRQGVEYF	TGTGCCAGCAGGAATACGCGACAGGGGGTGGAGTACTTC	TRBD1	many	TRBV2	TRBJ2-5
CASRRSTNYGYTF	TGTGCCAGCAGAAGGAGTACTAACTATGGCTACACCTTC	-	few	TRBV12-3/TRBV12-4	TRBJ1-2
CASSLSVGGGLPGDTQYF	TGTGCCAGCAGTTTATCTGTTGGGGGTGGGCTCCCCGGAGATACGCAGTATTTT	-	few	TRBV27	TRBJ2-3
CASSLGQGGTLATEAFF	TGTGCCAGCAGCTTGGGGCAAGGGGGTACTCTGGCCACTGAAGCTTTCTTT	-	few	TRBV5-6	TRBJ1-1
CASSPNGGDVNQPQHF	TGTGCCAGCTCACCGAATGGGGGCGATGTTAATCAGCCCCAGCATTTT	-	many	TRBV18	TRBJ1-5
CASSPWGDWGRYGYTF	TGTGCCAGCAGCCCTTGGGGTGACTGGGGCAGGTATGGCTACACCTTC	-	-	TRBV3-1	TRBJ1-2
CATDPNYNEQFF	TGTGCCACCGACCCGAATTACAATGAGCAGTTCTTC	-	many	TRBV6-1	TRBJ2-1
CSARDRSDRVSYEQYF	TGCAGTGCTAGAGATAGGTCGGACAGGGTATCCTACGAGCAGTACTTC	TRBD1	many	TRBV20-1	TRBJ2-7
CASSPRASGQPQHF	TGTGCCAGCAGCCCCCGAGCGTCGGGTCAGCCCCAGCATTTT	-	once	TRBV9	TRBJ1-5
CASSPRQRQETQYF	TGTGCCAGCAGCCCCCGACAGAGACAAGAGACCCAGTACTTC	-	many	TRBV11-2	TRBJ2-5
CASSAAASTDTQYF	TGTGCCAGCAGTGCGGCGGCAAGCACAGATACGCAGTATTTT	-	many	TRBV12-3/TRBV12-4	TRBJ2-3
CASSFTGANTEAFF	TGTGCCAGCAGTTTCACAGGGGCGAACACTGAAGCTTTCTTT	TRBD1	-	TRBV6-2/TRBV6-3	TRBJ1-1